These 16 T cell receptor beta chains were sequenced from one sample in a study of tumour-infiltrating T cells in Burkitt lymphoma. The protocol was immunoSEQ multiplex PCR, while the TCRdb copy is restricted to in-frame clones and leaves out a portion. The sample records 13,000 or so clones, 85% being singletons. Sequencing input: tumor tissue. These receptors were obtained from a human donor with diffuse large B-cell lymphoma.

This clone was picked up a small number of times. The V call is TRBV10-3, the J call TRBJ1-2; D is perhaps TRBD1 (6 bases). V gave up 2 bases and J gave up 7 bases, with 17 bases separating them. The CDR3 extends over 15 amino acids. Germline CDR1 ENHRY, CDR2 SYGVKD. CDR3 loop: CAISEDIGGGGGYTF. The CDR3 DNA sequence: TGTGCCATCAGTGAGGATATAGGGGGTGGTGGTGGCTACACCTTC.

The chain recombines TRBV7-9 with TRBJ1-5; D is possibly TRBD1 (5 bases). CDR3 length: 12 residues. Deletions cut 3 bases from V and 5 bases from J, with 5 bases between. Germline assignment: CDR1 SEHNR and CDR2 FQNEAQ (reference sequence). The DNA for the CDR3 is TGTGCCAGCAGCTTGGGGGATCAGCCCCAGCATTTT. Residues: CASSLGDQPQHF. Filled out from reference TRBV7-9 and TRBJ1-5, the complete variable domain reads DTGVSQNPRHKITKRGQNVTFRCDPISEHNRLYWYRQTLGQGPEFLTYFQNEAQLEKSRLLSDRFSAERPKGSFSTLEIQRTEQGDSAMYLCASSLGDQPQHFGDGTRLSIL.

The V gene is TRBV14, the J gene TRBJ2-7; tentative D call: TRBD2 (7 bases). CDR1 is SGHDN and CDR2 is FVKESK in the germline V gene. The V and J ends lost 2 bases and 4 bases respectively, with 15 bases between them. The CDR3 has 15 residues. This CDR3 is CASSQNTGRGYEQYF. CDR3 DNA sequence: TGTGCCAGCAGCCAAAATACAGGGAGGGGTTACGAGCAGTACTTC.

The chain joins TRBV9 to TRBJ1-3, with unresolved D. V shed 3 bases and J shed 2 bases, with 15 bases lying between them. Germline assignment: CDR1 SGDLS and CDR2 YYNGEE. The CDR3 loop spans 16 amino acids. Written as DNA, the CDR3 is TGTGCCAGCAGCGGATCCAAGGGAAAACCTGGAAACACCATATATTTT. As protein: CASSGSKGKPGNTIYF.

The chain combines TRBV15 with TRBJ2-1; D is possibly TRBD2 (6 bases). V was clipped by 1 base and J by 6 bases, with 16 bases between them. There are 16 residues in the CDR3. In germline, CDR1 is LNHNV, CDR2 YYDKDF (reference sequence). The CDR3 coding sequence is TGTGCCACCAGCAGAGGCGGGACCAACTTAGCCAATGAGCAGTTCTTC. It codes for CATSRGGTNLANEQFF.

The rearrangement joins TRBV9 to TRBJ1-2; 7 bases fit TRBD1. CDR3 length: 16 residues. Germline loops: CDR1 SGDLS, CDR2 YYNGEE. The ends lost 3 bases at V and 0 bases at J; junction bases unmatched: 8. CDR3 amino acids: CASSAPKGAANYGYTF. CDR3 DNA sequence: TGTGCCAGCAGCGCCCCGAAGGGGGCGGCTAACTATGGCTACACCTTC.

This clone was counted a few times. The chain couples TRBV18 to TRBJ2-2, with 7 bases fitting TRBD2. Germline loops: CDR1 KGHSH, CDR2 LQKENI. The CDR3 totals 16 residues. With 4 bases clipped from V and 0 bases from J, the junction kept 5 bases outside the gene matches. CDR3 DNA: TGTGCCAGCTCACGCCTAGCGGCTTCGAACACCGGGGAGCTGTTTTTT. This encodes CASSRLAASNTGELFF. The variable domain in full, with the rest retrieved from reference TRBV18 and TRBJ2-2, is NAGVMQNPRHLVRRRGQEARLRCSPMKGHSHVYWYRQLPEEGLKFMVYLQKENIIDESGMPKERFSAEFPKEGPSILRIQQVVRGDSAAYFCASSRLAASNTGELFFGEGSRLTVL.

This chain connects TRBV4-2 to TRBJ1-2; the D is unclear. This CDR3 has 12 amino acids. The germline CDR1 and CDR2 sequences are LGHNA and YNFKEQ. V lost 1 base and J lost 5, with 5 bases in between. The CDR3 is CASSQVEYGYTF. Here the CDR3 DNA reads TGTGCCAGCAGCCAAGTTGAGTATGGCTACACCTTC.

The chain links TRBV6-5 to TRBJ2-2; 7 bases match TRBD2. The CDR3 is made up of 16 amino acids. From germline, CDR1 is MNHEY and CDR2 SVGAGI. With 0 bases clipped from V and 4 bases from J, the junction kept 5 bases outside the gene matches. The CDR3 sequence: CASSYSTGTITGELFF. The CDR3 DNA sequence: TGTGCCAGCAGTTACTCTACCGGGACTATCACCGGGGAGCTGTTTTTT.

The rearrangement links TRBV15 to TRBJ2-1; no clear D gene. V was shortened by 0 bases and J by 13 bases, with 10 bases between the two germline ends. The germline gives CDR1 LNHNV, CDR2 YYDKDF (reference sequence). This CDR3 contains 12 residues. Written as DNA, the CDR3 is TGTGCCACCAGCAGAGATTTGGAGCCCCAGTTCTTC. This gives the protein CATSRDLEPQFF.

The J gene is TRBJ1-2, the V gene TRBV6-5; TRBD1 aligns across 11 bases. The CDR3 extends over 15 amino acids. From germline, CDR1 is MNHEY and CDR2 SVGAGI. Trimming cost V 7 bases and J 4 bases; bases outside gene matches: 8. The CDR3 bases are TGTGCCAGCACGAAAAGGACAGGGGGCATCTATGGCTACACCTTC. Its translation is CASTKRTGGIYGYTF.

The J gene is TRBJ2-1, the V gene TRBV29-1; 10 nucleotides line up with TRBD2. CDR3 length equals 18 residues. Trimming cost V 6 bases and J 4 bases; bases outside gene matches: 18. Germline lookup yields CDR1 SQVTM and CDR2 ANQGSEA. The CDR3 DNA reads as TGCAGCGTAACCGGAGGGACTAGCGTCTCACTTTATTACAATGAGCAGTTCTTC. Translation gives CSVTGGTSVSLYYNEQFF.

The chain recombines TRBV5-6 with TRBJ2-3; 11 positions match TRBD2. The CDR3 is 16 amino acids. The germline V gene encodes CDR1 SGHDT and CDR2 YYEEEE. Trimming removed 3 bases from V and 6 bases from J; junction bases left unmatched: 9. This CDR3 is CASSWTLAGGRDTQYF. CDR3 DNA sequence: TGTGCCAGCAGCTGGACGCTAGCGGGGGGAAGGGATACGCAGTATTTT.

The count of this clone is one. This same CDR3 is encoded by further DNA sequences in the sample. This chain uses TRBV6-6 with TRBJ1-1, with 7 bases identical to TRBD1. Germline V CDR1 and CDR2: MNHNY, SVGAGI (reference sequence). V lost 0 bases to trimming and J lost 14 bases; unmatched junction nucleotides: 12. The CDR3 is made up of 14 amino acids. This CDR3 reads CASSYSQGSTSAFF. CDR3 nucleotides: TGTGCCAGCAGTTACTCACAGGGGTCCACATCAGCCTTCTTT.

The V and J genes are TRBV28 and TRBJ1-2; D might be TRBD1 (6 bases). Per the germline V gene, CDR1 is MDHEN and CDR2 is SYDVKM. The CDR3 totals 12 residues. Trimming shortened V by 8 bases and J by 8 bases, and 15 bases separated the two germline ends. The CDR3 region is CASRQAGRGYTF. The DNA of the CDR3 is TGTGCCAGCCGACAGGCTGGAAGGGGCTACACCTTC.

The chain employs TRBV28 and TRBJ1-6, with D possibly matching TRBD1 (5 bases). The CDR3 is 13 amino acids. V gave up 7 bases and J gave up 10 bases, with 14 bases separating them. The germline gives CDR1 MDHEN, CDR2 SYDVKM. CDR3 sequence reads: CASKETRDSPLHF. The CDR3 bases are TGTGCCAGCAAAGAGACACGGGACTCACCCCTCCACTTT.